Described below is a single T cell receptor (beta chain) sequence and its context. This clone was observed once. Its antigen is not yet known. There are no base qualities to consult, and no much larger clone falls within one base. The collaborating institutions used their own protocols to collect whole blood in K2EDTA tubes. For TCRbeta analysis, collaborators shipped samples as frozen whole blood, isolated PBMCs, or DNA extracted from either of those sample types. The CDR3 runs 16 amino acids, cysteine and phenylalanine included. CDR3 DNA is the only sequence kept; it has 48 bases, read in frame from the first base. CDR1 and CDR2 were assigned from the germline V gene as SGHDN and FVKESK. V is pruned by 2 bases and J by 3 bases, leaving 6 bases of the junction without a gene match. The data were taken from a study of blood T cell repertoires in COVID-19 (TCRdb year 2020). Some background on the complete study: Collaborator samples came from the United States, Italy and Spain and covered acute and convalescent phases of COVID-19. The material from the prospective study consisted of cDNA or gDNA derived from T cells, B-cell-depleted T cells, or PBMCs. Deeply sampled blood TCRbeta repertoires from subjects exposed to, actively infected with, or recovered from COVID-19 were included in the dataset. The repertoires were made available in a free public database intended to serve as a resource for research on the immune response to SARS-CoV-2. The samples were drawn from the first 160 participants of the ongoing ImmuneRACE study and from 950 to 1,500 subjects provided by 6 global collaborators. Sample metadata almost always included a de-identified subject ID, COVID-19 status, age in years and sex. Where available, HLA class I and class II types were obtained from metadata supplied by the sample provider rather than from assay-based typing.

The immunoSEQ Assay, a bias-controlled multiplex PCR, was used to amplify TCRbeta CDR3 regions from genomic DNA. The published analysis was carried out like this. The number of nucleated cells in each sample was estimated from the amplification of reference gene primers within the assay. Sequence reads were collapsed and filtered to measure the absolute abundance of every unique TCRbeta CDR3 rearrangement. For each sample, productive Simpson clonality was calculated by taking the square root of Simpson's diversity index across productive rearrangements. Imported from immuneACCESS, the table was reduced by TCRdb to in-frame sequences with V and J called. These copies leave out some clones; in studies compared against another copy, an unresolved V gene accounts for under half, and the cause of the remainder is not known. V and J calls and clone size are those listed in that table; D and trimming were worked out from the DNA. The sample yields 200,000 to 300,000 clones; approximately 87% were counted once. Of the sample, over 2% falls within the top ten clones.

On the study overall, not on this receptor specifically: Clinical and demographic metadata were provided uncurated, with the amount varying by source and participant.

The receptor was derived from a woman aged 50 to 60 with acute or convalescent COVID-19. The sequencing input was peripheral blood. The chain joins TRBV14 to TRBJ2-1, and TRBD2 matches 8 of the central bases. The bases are TGTGCCAGCAGCCAAAGCGGGAGCCCCATCTACAATGAGCAGTTCTTC. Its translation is CASSQSGSPIYNEQFF.